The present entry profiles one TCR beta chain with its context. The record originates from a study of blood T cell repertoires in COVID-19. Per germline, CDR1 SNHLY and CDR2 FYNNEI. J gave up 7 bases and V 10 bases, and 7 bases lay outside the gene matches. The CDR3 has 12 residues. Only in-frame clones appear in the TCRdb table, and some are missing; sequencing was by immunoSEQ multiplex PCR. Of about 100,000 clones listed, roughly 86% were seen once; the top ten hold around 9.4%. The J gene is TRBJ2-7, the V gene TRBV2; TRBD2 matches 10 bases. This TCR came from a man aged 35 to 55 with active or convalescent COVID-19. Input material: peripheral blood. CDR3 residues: CATSGGGWEQYF. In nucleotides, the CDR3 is TGTGCCACCAGCGGGGGGGGTTGGGAGCAGTACTTC.